The next 3 T cell receptor beta chains were all read from a single sample in a study of blood T cell repertoires in COVID-19. Some clones are missing from TCRdb's copy, which holds only in-frame ones; the method was immunoSEQ multiplex PCR. The sample has about 300,000 clones; 85% are singletons. Specimen: PBMCs or T cells enriched from blood (not recorded which). The receptor source for this set is a woman in her twenties or thirties who had been exposed to COVID-19.

This clone was counted a few times. V usage is TRBV11-1 and J usage is TRBJ1-3; D gene unclear. CDR1 is SGHAT, CDR2 FQDESV, per germline (reference sequence). This CDR3 spans 15 amino acids. V dropped 6 bases and J dropped 2 bases, with 14 bases sitting between them. This CDR3 reads CASSFGRGTGNTIYF. CDR3 nucleotides: TGTGCCAGCAGTTTTGGCCGGGGTACTGGAAACACCATATATTTT.

The V call is TRBV28, the J call TRBJ2-7; 8 bases are a match to TRBD1. V lost 7 bases, J lost 3 bases, and 8 bases stayed unmatched. Germline CDR1 reads MDHEN; CDR2 reads SYDVKM. This CDR3 region has 14 residues. The CDR3 is CASNPPGGGYEQYF. The CDR3 bases are TGTGCCAGCAATCCTCCAGGGGGCGGCTACGAGCAGTACTTC.

The rearrangement joins TRBV5-1 to TRBJ2-5, with D possibly being TRBD1 (6 bases). This CDR3 has 14 residues. Germline assignment: CDR1 SGHRS and CDR2 YFSETQ. Trimming removed 2 bases from V and 5 bases from J, with 13 bases in between. The CDR3 DNA reads TGCGCCAGCAGCTTAGGCCAGGGGCAGGAGACCCAGTACTTC. Translation: CASSLGQGQETQYF.